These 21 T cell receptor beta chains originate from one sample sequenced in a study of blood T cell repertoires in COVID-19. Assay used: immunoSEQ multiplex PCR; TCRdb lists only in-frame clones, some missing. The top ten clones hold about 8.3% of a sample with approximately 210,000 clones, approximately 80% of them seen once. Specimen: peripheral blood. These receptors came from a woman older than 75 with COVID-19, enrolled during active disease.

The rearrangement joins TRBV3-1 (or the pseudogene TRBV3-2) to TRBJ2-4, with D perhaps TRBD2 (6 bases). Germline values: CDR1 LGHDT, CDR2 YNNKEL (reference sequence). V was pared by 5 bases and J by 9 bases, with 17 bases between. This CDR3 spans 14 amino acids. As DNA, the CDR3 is TGTGCCAGCAGCAGTCCGGGAGAACGAGCCATTCAGTACTTC. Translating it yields CASSSPGERAIQYF.

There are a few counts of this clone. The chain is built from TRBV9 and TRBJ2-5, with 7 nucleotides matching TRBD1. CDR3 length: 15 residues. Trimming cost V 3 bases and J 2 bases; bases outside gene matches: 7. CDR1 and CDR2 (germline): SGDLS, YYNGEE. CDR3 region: CASSAAGGRQETQYF. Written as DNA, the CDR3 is TGTGCCAGCAGCGCCGCAGGGGGAAGGCAAGAGACCCAGTACTTC.

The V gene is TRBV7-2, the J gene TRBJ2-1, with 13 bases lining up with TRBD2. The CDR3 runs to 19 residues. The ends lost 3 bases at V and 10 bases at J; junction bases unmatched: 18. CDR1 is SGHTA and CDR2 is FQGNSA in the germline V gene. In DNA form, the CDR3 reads TGTGCCAGCAGCTTGGGGGGATTCGGGACTAGCGGGATCCTTGTGGAGCAGTTCTTC. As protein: CASSLGGFGTSGILVEQFF.

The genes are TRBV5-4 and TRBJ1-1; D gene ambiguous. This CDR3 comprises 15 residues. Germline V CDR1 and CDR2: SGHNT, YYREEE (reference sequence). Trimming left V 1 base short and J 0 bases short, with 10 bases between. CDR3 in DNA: TGTGCCAGCAGCTTGACAACTACTATGAACACTGAAGCTTTCTTT. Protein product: CASSLTTTMNTEAFF.

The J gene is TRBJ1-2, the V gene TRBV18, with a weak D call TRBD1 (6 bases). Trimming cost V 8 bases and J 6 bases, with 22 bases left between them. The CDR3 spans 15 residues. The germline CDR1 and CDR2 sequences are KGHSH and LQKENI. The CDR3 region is CASGTRTVQRDGYTF. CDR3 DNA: TGTGCCAGCGGGACCCGGACAGTTCAGAGGGATGGCTACACCTTC.

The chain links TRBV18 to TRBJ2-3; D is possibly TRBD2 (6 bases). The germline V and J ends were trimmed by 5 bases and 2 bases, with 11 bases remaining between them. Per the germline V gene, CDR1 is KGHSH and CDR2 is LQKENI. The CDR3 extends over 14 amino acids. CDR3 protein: CASSTGDFTDTQYF. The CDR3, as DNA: TGTGCCAGCTCAACTGGGGACTTCACAGATACGCAGTATTTT.

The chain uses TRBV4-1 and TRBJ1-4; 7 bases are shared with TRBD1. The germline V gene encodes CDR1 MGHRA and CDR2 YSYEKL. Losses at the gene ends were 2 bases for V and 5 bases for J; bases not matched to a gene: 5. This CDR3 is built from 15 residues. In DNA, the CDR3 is TGCGCCAGCAGCCAAACCGACAGGGAAAATGAAAAACTGTTTTTT. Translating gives CASSQTDRENEKLFF.

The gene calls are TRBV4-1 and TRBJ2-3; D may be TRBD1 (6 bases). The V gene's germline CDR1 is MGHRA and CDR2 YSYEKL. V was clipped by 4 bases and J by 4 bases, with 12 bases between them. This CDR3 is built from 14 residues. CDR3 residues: CASSLPYRADTQYF. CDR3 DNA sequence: TGCGCCAGCAGCCTTCCTTACAGGGCAGATACGCAGTATTTT.

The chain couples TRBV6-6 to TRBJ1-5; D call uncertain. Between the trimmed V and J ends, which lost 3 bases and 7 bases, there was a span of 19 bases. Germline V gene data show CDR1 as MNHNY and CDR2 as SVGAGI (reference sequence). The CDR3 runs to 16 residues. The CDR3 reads CASSYPPGGLEQPQHF. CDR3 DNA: TGTGCCAGCAGTTATCCCCCAGGAGGGTTAGAACAGCCCCAGCATTTT.

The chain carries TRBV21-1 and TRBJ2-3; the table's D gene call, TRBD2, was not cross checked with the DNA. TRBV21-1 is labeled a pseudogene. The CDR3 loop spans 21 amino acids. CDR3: CASTGLRGPRVAIQSADTQYF. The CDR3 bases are TGTGCCAGCACGGGACTCCGGGGACCCCGCGTGGCTATACAGTCAGCAGATACGCAGTATTTT.

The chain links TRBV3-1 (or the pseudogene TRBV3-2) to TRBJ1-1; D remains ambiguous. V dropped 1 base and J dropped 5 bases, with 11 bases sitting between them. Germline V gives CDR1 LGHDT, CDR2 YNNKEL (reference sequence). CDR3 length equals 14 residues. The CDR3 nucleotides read TGTGCCAGCAGCCAAGCGGGGTTAACAACTGAAGCTTTCTTT. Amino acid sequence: CASSQAGLTTEAFF.

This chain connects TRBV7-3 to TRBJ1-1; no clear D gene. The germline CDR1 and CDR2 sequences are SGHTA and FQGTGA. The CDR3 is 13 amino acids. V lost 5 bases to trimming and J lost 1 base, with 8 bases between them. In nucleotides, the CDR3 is TGTGCCAGCAGCACAGACGGGAACACTGAAGCTTTCTTT. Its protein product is CASSTDGNTEAFF.

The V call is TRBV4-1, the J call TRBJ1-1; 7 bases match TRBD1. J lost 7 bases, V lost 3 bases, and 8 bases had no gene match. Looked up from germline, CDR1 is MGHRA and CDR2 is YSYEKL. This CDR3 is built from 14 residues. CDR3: CASSQRGTDSEAFF. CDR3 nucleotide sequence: TGCGCCAGCAGCCAGAGAGGGACAGACAGTGAAGCTTTCTTT.

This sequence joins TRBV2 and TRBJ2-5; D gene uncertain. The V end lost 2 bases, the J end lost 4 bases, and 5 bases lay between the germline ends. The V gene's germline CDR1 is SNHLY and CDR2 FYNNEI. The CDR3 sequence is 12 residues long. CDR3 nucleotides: TGTGCCAGCAGTGAATACGGAGAGACCCAGTACTTC. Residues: CASSEYGETQYF.

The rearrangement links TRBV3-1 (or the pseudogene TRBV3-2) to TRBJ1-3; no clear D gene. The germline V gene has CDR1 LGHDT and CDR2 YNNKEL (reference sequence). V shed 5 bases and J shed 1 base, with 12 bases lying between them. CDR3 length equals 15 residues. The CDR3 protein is CASSDPSASGNTIYF. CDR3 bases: TGTGCCAGCAGCGACCCCAGCGCGTCTGGAAACACCATATATTTT.

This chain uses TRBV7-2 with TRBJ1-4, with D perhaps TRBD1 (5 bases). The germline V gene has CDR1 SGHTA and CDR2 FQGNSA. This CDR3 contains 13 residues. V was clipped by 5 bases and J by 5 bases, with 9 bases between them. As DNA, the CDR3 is TGTGCCAGCAGCATAAACAGGAATGAAAAACTGTTTTTT. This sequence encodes CASSINRNEKLFF. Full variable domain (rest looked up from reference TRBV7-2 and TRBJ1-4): GAGVSQSPSNKVTEKGKDVELRCDPISGHTALYWYRQSLGQGLEFLIYFQGNSAPDKSGLPSDRFSAERTGGSVSTLTIQRTQQEDSAVYLCASSINRNEKLFFGSGTQLSVL.

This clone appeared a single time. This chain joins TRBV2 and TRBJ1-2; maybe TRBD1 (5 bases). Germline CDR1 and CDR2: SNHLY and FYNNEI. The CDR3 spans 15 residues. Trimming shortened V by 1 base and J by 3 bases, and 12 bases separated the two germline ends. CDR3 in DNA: TGTGCCAGCAGTGAAGGGGCAGGGCTCTACTATGGCTACACCTTC. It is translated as CASSEGAGLYYGYTF.

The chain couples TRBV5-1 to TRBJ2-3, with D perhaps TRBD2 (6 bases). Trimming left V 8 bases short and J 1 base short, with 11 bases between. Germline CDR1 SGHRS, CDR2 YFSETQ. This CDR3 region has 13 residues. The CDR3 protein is CASLLAGTDTQYF. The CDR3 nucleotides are TGCGCCAGTTTATTAGCGGGCACAGATACGCAGTATTTT.

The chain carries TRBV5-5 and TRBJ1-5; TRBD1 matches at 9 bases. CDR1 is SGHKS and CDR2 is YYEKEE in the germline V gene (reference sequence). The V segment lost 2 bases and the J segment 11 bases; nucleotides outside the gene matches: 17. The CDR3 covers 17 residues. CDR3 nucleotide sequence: TGTGCCAGCAGCTTAGAGGTTGCCGGGACAGGGTTTAGGGCCCAGCATTTT. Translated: CASSLEVAGTGFRAQHF.

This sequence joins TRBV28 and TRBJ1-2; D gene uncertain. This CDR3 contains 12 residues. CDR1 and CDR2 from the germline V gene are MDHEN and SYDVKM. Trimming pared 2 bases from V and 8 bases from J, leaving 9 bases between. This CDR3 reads CASSLSRQGYTF. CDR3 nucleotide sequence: TGTGCCAGCAGTTTAAGTCGTCAGGGCTACACCTTC.

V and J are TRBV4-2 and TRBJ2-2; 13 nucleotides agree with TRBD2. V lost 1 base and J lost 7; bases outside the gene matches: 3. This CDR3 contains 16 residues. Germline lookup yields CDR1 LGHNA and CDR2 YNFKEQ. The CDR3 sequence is CASSQGLAGGDGELFF. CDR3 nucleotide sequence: TGTGCCAGCAGCCAAGGACTAGCGGGAGGTGACGGGGAGCTGTTTTTT.